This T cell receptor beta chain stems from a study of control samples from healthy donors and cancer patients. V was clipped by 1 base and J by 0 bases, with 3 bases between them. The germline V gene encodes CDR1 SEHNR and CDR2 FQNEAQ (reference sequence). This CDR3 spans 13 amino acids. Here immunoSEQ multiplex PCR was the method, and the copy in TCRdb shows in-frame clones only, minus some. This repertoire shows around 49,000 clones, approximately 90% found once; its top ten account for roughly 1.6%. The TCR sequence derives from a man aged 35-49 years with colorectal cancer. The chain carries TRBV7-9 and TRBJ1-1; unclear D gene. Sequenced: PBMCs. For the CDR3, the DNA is TGTGCCAGCAGCTTAGAAGTGAACACTGAAGCTTTCTTT. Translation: CASSLEVNTEAFF.